Each of the 32 T cell receptor beta chains below was sequenced from the same sample in a study of T cell changes during pregnancy in multiple sclerosis. The repertoire was sequenced with immunoSEQ multiplex PCR; TCRdb's copy has only in-frame clones and lacks some. Here the sample spans some 93,000 clones, 90% to 95% being singletons. The source was peripheral blood, collected after pregnancy. The source is a female donor in good health, enrolled as a control in a pregnancy study.

The V and J genes are TRBV5-4 and TRBJ1-2; 8 bases are a match to TRBD1. With 5 bases clipped from V and 3 bases from J, the junction kept 6 bases outside the gene matches. The CDR3 has 14 amino acids. CDR1 and CDR2 (germline): SGHNT, YYREEE (reference sequence). CDR3 region: CASSFAGGDYGYTF. The CDR3 nucleotides are TGTGCCAGCAGTTTCGCAGGGGGCGACTATGGCTACACCTTC.

This sequence joins TRBV30 and TRBJ2-7, with D possibly TRBD1 on 5 matching bases. V was trimmed by 6 bases and J by 0 bases, leaving 9 bases between them. The CDR3 is 12 residues long. Germline V gives CDR1 GTSNPN, CDR2 SVGIG (reference sequence). The CDR3 coding sequence is TGTGCCTGCCTGACAGTCTCCTACGAGCAGTACTTC. This encodes CACLTVSYEQYF.

This chain uses TRBV28 with TRBJ1-2, with 10 positions matching TRBD1. Per germline, CDR1 MDHEN and CDR2 SYDVKM. Germline trimming cut 5 bases from V and 5 bases from J; bases unmatched to any gene: 11. The CDR3 covers 16 residues. CDR3 in DNA: TGTGCCAGCAGTCTATCTCCCGGGACAGGGGTTTATGGCTACACCTTC. It encodes CASSLSPGTGVYGYTF.

This clone was detected only a few times. V usage is TRBV28 and J usage is TRBJ2-1, with 10 nucleotides matching TRBD2. CDR3 length: 16 residues. Germline lookup yields CDR1 MDHEN and CDR2 SYDVKM. V shed 7 bases and J 5 bases; nucleotides not matched to a gene: 11. CDR3: CASKDPGLAVNNEQFF. In DNA, the CDR3 is TGTGCCAGCAAAGACCCCGGACTAGCGGTGAACAATGAGCAGTTCTTC.

Comments on this clone: The junction shows a germline mismatch at one end, possibly a read error. Other DNA sequences within the sample encode an identical CDR3. This sequence joins TRBV5-4 and TRBJ1-1; D not certain. The CDR3 is made up of 14 amino acids. Germline loops: CDR1 SGHNT, CDR2 YYREEE (reference sequence). CDR3 nucleotides: TGTGCCAGTAGCTTGGACTCACTGAACACTGAAGCTTTCTTT. It yields the protein CASSLDSLNTEAFF.

The chain links TRBV11-3 to TRBJ2-3; 10 nucleotides match TRBD1. In germline, CDR1 is SGHNT, CDR2 YENEEA. The junction had 8 bases not matched to a gene; V was cut back by 5 bases and J by 3 bases. The CDR3 has 16 amino acids. In nucleotides, the CDR3 is TGTGCCAGCAGCCGAGGGACAGGGGTCAGGACAGATACGCAGTATTTT. Encoded protein: CASSRGTGVRTDTQYF.

V and J are TRBV6-5 and TRBJ1-2; D not certain. The V end lost 4 bases, the J end lost 3 bases, and 9 bases lay between the germline ends. CDR3 size: 13 residues. The germline V gene has CDR1 MNHEY and CDR2 SVGAGI. Here the CDR3 reads CASSSPSDYGYTF. The CDR3 region has the DNA TGTGCCAGCAGTTCCCCCAGCGACTATGGCTACACCTTC.

The chain employs TRBV5-1 and TRBJ2-7, with 7 bases lining up with TRBD1. V lost 2 bases to trimming and J lost 0 bases; unmatched junction nucleotides: 8. Germline values: CDR1 SGHRS, CDR2 YFSETQ. CDR3 size: 16 residues. The CDR3 is CASSFQTGISSYEQYF. CDR3 sequence (DNA): TGCGCCAGCAGCTTCCAGACAGGGATTAGCTCCTACGAGCAGTACTTC.

This clone was picked up a small number of times. V and J are TRBV12-5 and TRBJ1-5, with 9 bases matching TRBD1. Per the germline V gene, CDR1 is LGHNT and CDR2 is FRNRAP. The CDR3 consists of 14 residues. The J segment lost 8 bases and the V segment lost 5 bases, leaving 7 bases of the junction unmatched. The CDR3: CASGPGQGTEPQHF. In DNA, the CDR3 is TGTGCTAGTGGTCCGGGACAGGGTACGGAGCCCCAGCATTTT.

This clone was observed once. This chain joins TRBV4-3 and TRBJ1-4, with TRBD1 identical over 8 bases. Trimming took 1 base from V and 8 from J; bases not matched to a gene: 15. From germline, CDR1 is LGHNA and CDR2 YSLEER. CDR3 length: 18 amino acids. In nucleotides, the CDR3 is TGCGCCAGCAGCCAAGGGGCAGGGGCAGGGGGCGTGGGAGAAAAACTGTTTTTT. This encodes CASSQGAGAGGVGEKLFF.

This clone was recorded only once. In nucleotides, the CDR3 is TGTGCCGGCCGACAGGGGCTAGGCTATGGCTACACCTTC. This sequence encodes CAGRQGLGYGYTF. The V gene is TRBV19, the J gene TRBJ1-2, with 8 bases aligning to TRBD1. The CDR3 length is 13 residues. V was clipped by 11 bases and J by 4 bases; unmatched bases: 9. Germline-derived CDR1 and CDR2 are LNHDA and SQIVND (reference sequence).

This rearrangement joins TRBV5-1 to TRBJ2-7; 12 bases align to TRBD2. J gave up 4 bases and V 0 bases, and 5 bases lay outside the gene matches. This CDR3 comprises 16 residues. Per the germline V gene, CDR1 is SGHRS and CDR2 is YFSETQ. CDR3 nucleotides: TGCGCCAGCAGCTTGGGACTAGCGGGGGCCAATTACGAGCAGTACTTC. This codes for CASSLGLAGANYEQYF.

The chain recombines TRBV4-3 with TRBJ2-3; the match to TRBD2 covers 9 bases. The CDR3 consists of 15 residues. The germline CDR1 and CDR2 sequences are LGHNA and YSLEER. The V segment lost 0 bases and the J segment 3 bases; nucleotides outside the gene matches: 1. For the CDR3, the DNA is TGCGCCAGCAGCCAAGAAGCGGGGGGAACAGATACGCAGTATTTT. Amino acids: CASSQEAGGTDTQYF.

This chain connects TRBV10-1 to TRBJ1-6; D possibly corresponds to TRBD1 (6 bases). CDR1 and CDR2 (germline): WNHNN, SYGVQD (reference sequence). The CDR3 totals 17 residues. V was shortened by 7 bases and J by 6 bases, with 22 bases between the two germline ends. The CDR3 DNA reads TGCGCCAGCACTCAAGGGACATCTGAGGGGTTTAATTCACCCCTCCACTTT. Amino acid sequence: CASTQGTSEGFNSPLHF.

This clone was recorded once. The chain combines TRBV7-9 with TRBJ1-6; D possibly corresponds to TRBD1 (5 bases). V dropped 1 base and J dropped 10 bases, with 11 bases sitting between them. The CDR3 extends over 14 amino acids. Germline CDR1 and CDR2: SEHNR and FQNEAQ (reference sequence). The CDR3 coding sequence is TGTGCCAGCAGCTTAGACAGGTTTGGATCACCCCTCCACTTT. Its translation is CASSLDRFGSPLHF.

This chain joins TRBV2 and TRBJ1-2; 7 positions agree with TRBD1. Germline-derived CDR1 and CDR2 are SNHLY and FYNNEI. CDR3 size: 14 residues. CDR3 coding DNA: TGTGCTAAGATGCCCCTGACAGGGAACGGCGGCTACACCTTC. It translates to CAKMPLTGNGGYTF.

This clone was seen a single time. The rearrangement uses TRBV27 and TRBJ1-1; 7 bases align to TRBD1. The V and J ends lost 3 bases and 1 base, in that order; junction bases with no gene match: 11. Germline V CDR1 and CDR2: MNHEY, SMNVEV (reference sequence). The CDR3 contains 17 residues. The DNA for the CDR3 is TGTGCCAGCAGTTTCTACCGGGACAGCCCAAAGAACACTGAAGCTTTCTTT. It encodes CASSFYRDSPKNTEAFF.

This clone was found a few times. Other DNA sequences in the sample encode the same CDR3. This chain connects TRBV5-1 to TRBJ1-4; D perhaps matches TRBD1 (6 bases). The germline V and J ends were trimmed by 1 base and 7 bases, with 14 bases remaining between them. This CDR3 comprises 15 residues. Germline V lookup: CDR1 SGHRS, CDR2 YFSETQ. CDR3 sequence reads: CASSLRGGQGEKLFF. CDR3 bases: TGCGCCAGCAGCTTGAGGGGGGGGCAGGGTGAAAAACTGTTTTTT.

The V gene is TRBV7-3, the J gene TRBJ2-5; D unresolved. V gave up 4 bases and J gave up 1 base, with 13 bases separating them. Germline lookup yields CDR1 SGHTA and CDR2 FQGTGA. The length of the CDR3 is 15 residues. CDR3: CASSYLPGSQETQYF. In DNA, the CDR3 is TGTGCCAGCAGCTACCTCCCCGGTTCCCAAGAGACCCAGTACTTC.

The chain has TRBV11-2 and TRBJ2-1; 15 positions match TRBD2. Germline CDR1 is SGHAT and CDR2 is FQNNGV. This CDR3 has 16 residues. The V segment lost 4 bases and the J segment 9 bases; nucleotides outside the gene matches: 7. CDR3 sequence (DNA): TGTGCCAGCAGCTCCCGGACTAGCGGGGGGGCCCTTGAGCAGTTCTTC. It codes for CASSSRTSGGALEQFF.

The V and J genes are TRBV10-2 and TRBJ1-1; D is possibly TRBD1 (6 bases). Germline V gives CDR1 WSHSY, CDR2 SAAADI. Deletions cut 2 bases from V and 5 bases from J, with 6 bases between. The CDR3 is 12 residues long. CDR3 in amino acids: CASSERGTEAFF. Here the CDR3 DNA reads TGCGCCAGCAGTGAGAGGGGGACTGAAGCTTTCTTT.

CDR3 bases: TGCGCCAGCAGCCCCGGAGCGGGGAACACTGAAGCTTTCTTT. This codes for CASSPGAGNTEAFF. The chain uses TRBV5-1 and TRBJ1-1, with D unclear. CDR1 is SGHRS, CDR2 YFSETQ, per germline. V was shortened by 4 bases and J by 1 base, with 11 bases between the two germline ends. The length of the CDR3 is 14 residues.

The chain combines TRBV30 with TRBJ2-1, with TRBD1 matching 10 bases. Germline loops: CDR1 GTSNPN, CDR2 SVGIG (reference sequence). The CDR3 loop spans 14 amino acids. The V gene end was trimmed by 0 bases and the J gene end by 10 bases; junction bases not matched to a gene: 6. CDR3 region: CAWSVDRGLREQFF. For the CDR3, the DNA is TGTGCCTGGAGTGTGGACAGGGGGTTACGAGAGCAGTTCTTC.

This rearrangement joins TRBV6-5 to TRBJ2-7, with D maybe TRBD2 (5 bases). CDR1 and CDR2 (germline): MNHEY, SVGAGI. The CDR3 covers 15 residues. Trimming pared 1 base from V and 5 bases from J, leaving 15 bases between. In nucleotides, the CDR3 is TGTGCCAGCAGTTACTTTAATGGCCTAGCCCACGAGCAGTACTTC. Protein sequence: CASSYFNGLAHEQYF.

V is TRBV27 and J is TRBJ2-3; D remains unclear. This CDR3 has 10 amino acids. With 7 bases removed from V and 13 bases from J, the gap between germline ends came to 12 bases. Germline CDR1 reads MNHEY; CDR2 reads SMNVEV (reference sequence). CDR3 sequence reads: CASNESPKYF. Written as DNA, the CDR3 is TGTGCCAGCAACGAAAGCCCTAAGTATTTT.

This chain links TRBV4-2 with TRBJ1-4, with TRBD1 matching 7 bases. The CDR3 consists of 16 residues. The V gene end was trimmed by 3 bases and the J gene end by 3 bases; junction bases not matched to a gene: 7. In germline, CDR1 is LGHNA, CDR2 YNFKEQ. CDR3: CASSHYGTVANEKLFF. In nucleotides, the CDR3 is TGTGCCAGCAGCCACTATGGGACAGTCGCTAATGAAAAACTGTTTTTT.

This clone was recorded only once. The V and J genes are TRBV18 and TRBJ2-3; D gene unclear. The CDR3 extends over 13 amino acids. V lost 5 bases, J lost 1 base, and 7 bases lay in between. Germline V CDR1 and CDR2: KGHSH, LQKENI. CDR3 residues: CASSMPGTDTQYF. CDR3 sequence (DNA): TGTGCCAGCTCAATGCCGGGCACAGATACGCAGTATTTT. The whole variable domain, remainder taken from reference TRBV18 and TRBJ2-3, is NAGVMQNPRHLVRRRGQEARLRCSPMKGHSHVYWYRQLPEEGLKFMVYLQKENIIDESGMPKERFSAEFPKEGPSILRIQQVVRGDSAAYFCASSMPGTDTQYFGPGTRLTVL.

V usage is TRBV27 and J usage is TRBJ2-2; perhaps TRBD1 as D (6 bases). This CDR3 region has 14 residues. The V and J ends lost 6 bases and 8 bases respectively, with 16 bases between them. Germline V CDR1 and CDR2: MNHEY, SMNVEV (reference sequence). The CDR3 DNA reads TGTGCCAGCAGCTGGGCAGGGGAATTGGGGGAGCTGTTTTTT. As protein: CASSWAGELGELFF.

V and J are TRBV27 and TRBJ2-7, with D hard to call. The CDR3 has 13 residues. V lost 4 bases and J 4 bases, leaving 11 bases between the germline ends. The germline gives CDR1 MNHEY, CDR2 SMNVEV (reference sequence). CDR3 sequence: CASSSGQIYEQYF. The CDR3 DNA is TGTGCCAGCAGTTCTGGGCAGATATACGAGCAGTACTTC.

This clone was counted only a few times. This sequence joins TRBV7-8 and TRBJ2-2; 8 bases are shared with TRBD2. Per germline, CDR1 SGHVS and CDR2 FQNEAQ. This CDR3 contains 16 residues. Trimming cost V 3 bases and J 6 bases; bases outside gene matches: 9. CDR3: CASSFASGGLSGELFF. CDR3 bases: TGTGCCAGCAGCTTTGCATCGGGGGGGCTGTCCGGGGAGCTGTTTTTT.

The chain couples TRBV7-9 to TRBJ1-3; 9 positions match TRBD1. The CDR3 contains 16 residues. Trimming removed 5 bases from V and 2 bases from J; junction bases left unmatched: 7. CDR1 SEHNR and CDR2 FQNEAQ come from the germline V gene (reference sequence). The CDR3 region is CASSQRDRAPGNTIYF. The CDR3 region has the DNA TGTGCCAGCAGCCAGCGGGACAGGGCACCTGGAAACACCATATATTTT.

This chain links TRBV4-3 with TRBJ2-1; 9 bases align to TRBD2. Germline CDR1 LGHNA, CDR2 YSLEER. CDR3 length: 17 amino acids. Trimming removed 0 bases from V and 3 bases from J; junction bases left unmatched: 6. The CDR3 sequence is CASSQETGLASYNEQFF. The CDR3 DNA reads TGCGCCAGCAGCCAAGAGACAGGACTAGCGAGCTACAATGAGCAGTTCTTC.